These 16 T cell receptor beta chains were all obtained from the same sample, sequenced in a study of blood T cell repertoires in COVID-19. Repertoires were generated with immunoSEQ multiplex PCR, while TCRdb's copy carries only in-frame clones and drops some. The table has some 72,000 clones, 86% seen once. Sequenced material: peripheral blood. These receptors all come from a man aged 45 to 65 with active or convalescent COVID-19.

This chain joins TRBV9 and TRBJ2-3, with no clear D. V was pared by 4 bases and J by 0 bases, with 3 bases between. Germline V gene data show CDR1 as SGDLS and CDR2 as YYNGEE. The CDR3 length is 12 residues. The CDR3 coding sequence is TGTGCCAGCAGCCTAAGCACAGATACGCAGTATTTT. Amino acids: CASSLSTDTQYF.

This rearrangement joins TRBV20-1 to TRBJ2-2, with D uncertain. Between the trimmed V and J ends, which lost 6 bases and 2 bases, there was a span of 4 bases. Germline-derived CDR1 and CDR2 are DFQATT and SNEGSKA (reference sequence). The CDR3 consists of 11 residues. The CDR3 bases are TGCAGTGCCACAAACACCGGGGAGCTGTTTTTT. It is translated as CSATNTGELFF.

The chain carries TRBV7-9 and TRBJ2-3, with 15 nucleotides matching TRBD2. This CDR3 contains 16 residues. Trimming removed 6 bases from V and 6 bases from J; junction bases left unmatched: 7. The germline V gene encodes CDR1 SEHNR and CDR2 FQNEAQ (reference sequence). The CDR3 coding sequence is TGTGCCAGCAGGCCCGGGACTAGCGGGGGGATCGATACGCAGTATTTT. It encodes CASRPGTSGGIDTQYF.

The gene calls are TRBV19 and TRBJ2-1, with TRBD2 identical over 12 bases. With V trimmed by 5 bases and J by 7 bases, 3 bases remained unmatched. This CDR3 spans 14 amino acids. CDR1 is LNHDA and CDR2 is SQIVND in the germline V gene (reference sequence). The CDR3 nucleotides read TGTGCCAGTAGTCTAGCGGGGGGGAGGAATGAGCAGTTCTTC. Translated, it gives CASSLAGGRNEQFF.

V usage is TRBV12-3 or TRBV12-4 and J usage is TRBJ1-2, with 7 bases matching TRBD1. The CDR3 spans 13 residues. Trimming took 6 bases from V and 3 from J; bases not matched to a gene: 4. The CDR3 sequence: CASSHRGDYGYTF. Here the CDR3 DNA reads TGTGCCAGCAGCCACAGGGGAGACTATGGCTACACCTTC.

The rearrangement links TRBV10-3 to TRBJ2-6, with D hard to call. Germline V lookup: CDR1 ENHRY, CDR2 SYGVKD. CDR3 length: 14 amino acids. Trimming pared 6 bases from V and 4 bases from J, leaving 10 bases between. The DNA of the CDR3 is TGTGCCATCAGCATTCCCGAGGGGGCCAACGTCCTGACTTTC. It specifies CAISIPEGANVLTF.

The chain has TRBV19 and TRBJ2-5; D is uncertain. Trimming took off 3 bases at V and 5 bases at J, with 10 bases between the two ends. Germline V gene sequence: CDR1 LNHDA, CDR2 SQIVND (reference sequence). This CDR3 is built from 13 residues. This CDR3 reads CASSITPRETQYF. In nucleotides, the CDR3 is TGTGCCAGTAGTATTACGCCCCGGGAGACCCAGTACTTC. Combining the CDR3 with reference TRBV19 and TRBJ2-5 gives the whole variable domain DGGITQSPKYLFRKEGQNVTLSCEQNLNHDAMYWYRQDPGQGLRLIYYSQIVNDFQKGDIAEGYSVSREKKESFPLTVTSAQKNPTAFYLCASSITPRETQYFGPGTRLLVL.

The CDR3 DNA reads TGTGCCAGTAGCATGGGCACCTCCTACAATGAGCAGTTCTTC. Translated, it gives CASSMGTSYNEQFF. The chain recombines TRBV19 with TRBJ2-1; D is undetermined. The CDR3 loop spans 14 amino acids. Germline V gives CDR1 LNHDA, CDR2 SQIVND (reference sequence). V was shortened by 6 bases and J by 0 bases, with 9 bases between the two germline ends.

This rearrangement joins TRBV5-1 to TRBJ2-1; a possible D gene is TRBD1 (5 bases). Germline V gene data show CDR1 as SGHRS and CDR2 as YFSETQ. This CDR3 is 13 amino acids long. The germline V and J ends were trimmed by 2 bases and 10 bases, with 13 bases remaining between them. CDR3 nucleotide sequence: TGCGCCAGCAGCTTATCAGGGAAAACGGAGCAGTTCTTC. This codes for CASSLSGKTEQFF.

V usage is TRBV5-1 and J usage is TRBJ2-3; TRBD1 might be the D (6 bases). Looked up from germline, CDR1 is SGHRS and CDR2 is YFSETQ. This CDR3 spans 18 amino acids. V was clipped by 0 bases and J by 1 base, with 18 bases between them. CDR3 coding DNA: TGCGCCAGCAGCTTGGATCTACAGGGACGAAGGGGCACAGATACGCAGTATTTT. Residues: CASSLDLQGRRGTDTQYF.

The chain joins TRBV5-4 to TRBJ1-2; weak D call: TRBD1 (6 bases). The CDR3 sequence is 11 residues long. Germline V gene lookup returns CDR1 SGHNT and CDR2 YYREEE (reference sequence). V lost 4 bases and J lost 8, with 9 bases in between. In nucleotides, the CDR3 is TGTGCCAGCAGCACAGGGATAGGCTACACCTTC. Amino acid sequence: CASSTGIGYTF.

V is TRBV9 and J is TRBJ1-6, with TRBD1 identical over 9 bases. From germline, CDR1 is SGDLS and CDR2 YYNGEE. V was clipped by 2 bases and J by 6 bases; unmatched bases: 3. The CDR3 length is 15 residues. The CDR3 DNA reads TGTGCCAGCAGCGTTATGACAGGGGGTAATTCACCCCTCCACTTT. As protein: CASSVMTGGNSPLHF.

J is TRBJ2-1 and V is TRBV4-2; 7 positions match TRBD2. The CDR3 has 16 residues. Germline V gene data show CDR1 as LGHNA and CDR2 as YNFKEQ. J was trimmed by 9 bases and V by 0 bases; bases with no gene match: 11. The CDR3 reads CASSQDRGGGKGEQFF. Written as DNA, the CDR3 is TGTGCCAGCAGCCAAGATAGAGGCGGGGGTAAGGGTGAGCAGTTCTTC.

This clone has only one observation. V usage is TRBV6-5 and J usage is TRBJ1-1, with D hard to call. The CDR3 runs 13 residues. Germline-derived CDR1 and CDR2 are MNHEY and SVGAGI. Trimming took off 10 bases at V and 0 bases at J, with 12 bases between the two ends. The CDR3 reads CATREVMNTEAFF. The CDR3 nucleotides read TGTGCCACCCGAGAGGTTATGAACACTGAAGCTTTCTTT.

The chain combines TRBV18 with TRBJ1-1, with TRBD1 matching over 7 bases. Germline assignment: CDR1 KGHSH and CDR2 LQKENI. The CDR3 loop spans 14 amino acids. V was pared by 4 bases and J by 1 base, with 3 bases of the junction left unmatched. CDR3 DNA sequence: TGTGCCAGCTCACAAAACAGGGGGAACACTGAAGCTTTCTTT. Its protein is CASSQNRGNTEAFF.

The chain recombines TRBV30 with TRBJ1-5, with D tentatively TRBD1 (6 bases). The CDR3 spans 13 residues. Germline CDR1 reads GTSNPN; CDR2 reads SVGIG (reference sequence). Trimming left V 4 bases short and J 3 bases short, with 10 bases between. The chain's CDR3 is CAWNRVDNQPQHF. CDR3 DNA sequence: TGTGCCTGGAACAGGGTCGACAATCAGCCCCAGCATTTT.